The present TCR beta chain was sequenced within a study of T cells after posttransplantation cyclophosphamide. The table came from immunoSEQ multiplex PCR; TCRdb's copy has only in-frame clones and leaves some out. The data show 2,500 to 3,000 clones, none appearing only once, with about 9% held by the ten largest. Overall study results and limits: Later blood repertoires were often dominated by clones from the donor CD8+ memory compartment. Skin or GI-infiltrating T cells shared few TRB sequences with blood. After PTCy, TRB diversity resembled that of CNI/methotrexate controls.

V lost 4 bases and J lost 5; bases outside the gene matches: 15. The CDR3 has 18 residues. CDR1 is SGHVS, CDR2 FQNEAQ, per germline. Busulfan-fludarabine conditioning, marrow transplant, and cyclophosphamide on days +3 and +4 were administered. This clone was picked up many times. Its antigen remains unidentified. The chain carries TRBV7-8 and TRBJ2-2; 8 bases match TRBD2. The source of this sequence is a female patient aged 45 to 65 who received an allogeneic stem cell transplant from a related donor, was CMV-positive, and had no GVHD. The T cells may partly be graft donor cells. The input for sequencing was PBMCs, taken 32 days after allogeneic stem cell transplant with posttransplant cyclophosphamide. The CDR3 here is CASSSYRSGGEGTGELFF. CDR3 nucleotides: TGTGCCAGCAGCTCTTATCGGAGCGGGGGCGAGGGTACCGGGGAGCTGTTTTTT.